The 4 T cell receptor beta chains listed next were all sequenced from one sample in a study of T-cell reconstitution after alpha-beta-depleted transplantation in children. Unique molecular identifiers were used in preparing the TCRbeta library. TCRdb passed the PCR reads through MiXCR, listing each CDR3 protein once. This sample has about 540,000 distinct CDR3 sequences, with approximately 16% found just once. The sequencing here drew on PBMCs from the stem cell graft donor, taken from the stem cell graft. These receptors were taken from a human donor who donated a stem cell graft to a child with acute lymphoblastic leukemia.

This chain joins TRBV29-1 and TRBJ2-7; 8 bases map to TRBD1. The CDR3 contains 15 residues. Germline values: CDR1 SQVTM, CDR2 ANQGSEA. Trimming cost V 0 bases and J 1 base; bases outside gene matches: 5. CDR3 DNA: TGCAGCGTTGAAGATCTGGGGGACAGGTCCTACGAGCAGTACTTC. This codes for CSVEDLGDRSYEQYF.

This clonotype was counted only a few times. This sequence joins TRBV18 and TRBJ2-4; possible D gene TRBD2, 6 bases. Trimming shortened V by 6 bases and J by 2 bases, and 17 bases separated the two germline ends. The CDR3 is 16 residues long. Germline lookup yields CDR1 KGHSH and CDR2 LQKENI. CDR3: CASSRKTSASKNIQYF. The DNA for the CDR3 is TGTGCCAGCTCCCGAAAGACTAGTGCGTCCAAAAACATTCAGTACTTC.

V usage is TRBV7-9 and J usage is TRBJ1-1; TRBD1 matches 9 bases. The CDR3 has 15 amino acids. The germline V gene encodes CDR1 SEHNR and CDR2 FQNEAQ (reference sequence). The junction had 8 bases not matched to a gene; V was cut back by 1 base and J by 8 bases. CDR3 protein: CASSLVRDRESEAFF. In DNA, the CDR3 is TGTGCCAGCAGCTTAGTGCGGGACAGGGAATCAGAAGCTTTCTTT. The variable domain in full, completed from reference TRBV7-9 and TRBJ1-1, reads DTGVSQNPRHKITKRGQNVTFRCDPISEHNRLYWYRQTLGQGPEFLTYFQNEAQLEKSRLLSDRFSAERPKGSFSTLEIQRTEQGDSAMYLCASSLVRDRESEAFFGQGTRLTVV.

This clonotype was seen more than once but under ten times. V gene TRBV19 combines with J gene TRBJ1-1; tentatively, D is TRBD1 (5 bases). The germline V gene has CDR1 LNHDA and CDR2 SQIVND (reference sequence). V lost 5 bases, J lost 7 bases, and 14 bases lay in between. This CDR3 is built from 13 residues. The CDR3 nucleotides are TGTGCCAGTAGTCCCCAGGGACCGAGTGAAGCTTTCTTT. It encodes CASSPQGPSEAFF.